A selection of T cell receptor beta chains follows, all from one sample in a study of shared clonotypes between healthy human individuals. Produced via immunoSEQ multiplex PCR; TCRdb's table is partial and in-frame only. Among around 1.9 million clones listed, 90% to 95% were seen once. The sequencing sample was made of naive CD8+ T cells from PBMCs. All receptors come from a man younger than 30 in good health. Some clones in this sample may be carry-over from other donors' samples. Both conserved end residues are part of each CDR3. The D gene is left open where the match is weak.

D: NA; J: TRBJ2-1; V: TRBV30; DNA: TGTGCCTGGGCCCAGGGACCGGGGAGGAATGAGCAGTTCTTC; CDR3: CAWAQGPGRNEQFF
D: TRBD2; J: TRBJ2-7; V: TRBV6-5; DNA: TGTGCCAGCAGTTCCGGGACTACTGACTACGAGCAGTACTTC; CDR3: CASSSGTTDYEQYF
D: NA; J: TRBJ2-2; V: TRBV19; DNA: TGTGCCAGTAGTATTTTTGGGGGCGGAGAGCTGTTTTTT; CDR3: CASSIFGGGELFF
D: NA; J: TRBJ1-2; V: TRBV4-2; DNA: TGTGCCAGCAGCCCCGGCCAGAACAACTATGGCTACACCTTC; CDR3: CASSPGQNNYGYTF
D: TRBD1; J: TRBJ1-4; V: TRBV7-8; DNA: TGTGCCAGCAGCTTATACAGGGGGGAAAAACTGTTTTTT; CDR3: CASSLYRGEKLFF
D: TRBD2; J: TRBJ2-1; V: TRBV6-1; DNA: TGTGCCAGCAGTGAAGAGGTTTTAGGAGCGGGAGGGCCCTATGAGCAGTTCTTC; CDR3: CASSEEVLGAGGPYEQFF
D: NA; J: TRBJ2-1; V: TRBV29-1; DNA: TGCAGCGTTGAGAGGAGGGGCCACAATGAGCAGTTCTTC; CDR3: CSVERRGHNEQFF
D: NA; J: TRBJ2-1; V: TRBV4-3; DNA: TGCGCCAGCAGCCAAAAGAGGGGGTCGGGCGCCTACAATGAGCAGTTCTTC; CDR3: CASSQKRGSGAYNEQFF
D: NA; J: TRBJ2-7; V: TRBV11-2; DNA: TGTGCCAGCAGCCCACTCATCGCGGGTAACGAGCAGTACTTC; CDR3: CASSPLIAGNEQYF
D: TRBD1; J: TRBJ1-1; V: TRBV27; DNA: TGTGCCAGCAGTTGGGGACAGGGGAACACTGAAGCTTTCTTT; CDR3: CASSWGQGNTEAFF
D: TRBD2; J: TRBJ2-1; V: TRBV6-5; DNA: TGTGCCAGCAGTTACCGTCTAGCGGGCTACAATGAGCAGTTCTTC; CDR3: CASSYRLAGYNEQFF
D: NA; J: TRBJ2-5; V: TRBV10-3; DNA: TGTGCCATCAGTGAGGCGGACCGCCTGGGGGAGACCCAGTACTTC; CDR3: CAISEADRLGETQYF